The clone carrying this T cell receptor beta chain occurred once. The antigen remains unidentified. Sequenced by immunoSEQ multiplex PCR; TCRdb stores in-frame clones only, minus some. The table includes some 150,000 clones, approximately 89% detected once. The data were obtained in a study of T cell responses to AZD1222 COVID-19 vaccine. Findings and limits, study-wide: Donors in the cohort were predominantly white British and more often female, and clonal diversity was possibly underestimated. At study baseline, merely several AZD1222 recipients were seropositive.

Trimming removed 3 bases at V and 2 bases at J, with 9 bases between. In germline, CDR1 is SGDLS, CDR2 YYNGEE. CDR3 length equals 14 residues. The sequenced sample was peripheral blood, obtained on day 0 of MenACWY control vaccination. This TCR was recovered from an adult in good health. The chain recombines TRBV9 with TRBJ2-1; a possible D gene is TRBD2 (5 bases). The chain's CDR3 is CASSGGRTYNEQFF. CDR3 nucleotides: TGTGCCAGCAGCGGAGGGAGAACCTACAATGAGCAGTTCTTC.